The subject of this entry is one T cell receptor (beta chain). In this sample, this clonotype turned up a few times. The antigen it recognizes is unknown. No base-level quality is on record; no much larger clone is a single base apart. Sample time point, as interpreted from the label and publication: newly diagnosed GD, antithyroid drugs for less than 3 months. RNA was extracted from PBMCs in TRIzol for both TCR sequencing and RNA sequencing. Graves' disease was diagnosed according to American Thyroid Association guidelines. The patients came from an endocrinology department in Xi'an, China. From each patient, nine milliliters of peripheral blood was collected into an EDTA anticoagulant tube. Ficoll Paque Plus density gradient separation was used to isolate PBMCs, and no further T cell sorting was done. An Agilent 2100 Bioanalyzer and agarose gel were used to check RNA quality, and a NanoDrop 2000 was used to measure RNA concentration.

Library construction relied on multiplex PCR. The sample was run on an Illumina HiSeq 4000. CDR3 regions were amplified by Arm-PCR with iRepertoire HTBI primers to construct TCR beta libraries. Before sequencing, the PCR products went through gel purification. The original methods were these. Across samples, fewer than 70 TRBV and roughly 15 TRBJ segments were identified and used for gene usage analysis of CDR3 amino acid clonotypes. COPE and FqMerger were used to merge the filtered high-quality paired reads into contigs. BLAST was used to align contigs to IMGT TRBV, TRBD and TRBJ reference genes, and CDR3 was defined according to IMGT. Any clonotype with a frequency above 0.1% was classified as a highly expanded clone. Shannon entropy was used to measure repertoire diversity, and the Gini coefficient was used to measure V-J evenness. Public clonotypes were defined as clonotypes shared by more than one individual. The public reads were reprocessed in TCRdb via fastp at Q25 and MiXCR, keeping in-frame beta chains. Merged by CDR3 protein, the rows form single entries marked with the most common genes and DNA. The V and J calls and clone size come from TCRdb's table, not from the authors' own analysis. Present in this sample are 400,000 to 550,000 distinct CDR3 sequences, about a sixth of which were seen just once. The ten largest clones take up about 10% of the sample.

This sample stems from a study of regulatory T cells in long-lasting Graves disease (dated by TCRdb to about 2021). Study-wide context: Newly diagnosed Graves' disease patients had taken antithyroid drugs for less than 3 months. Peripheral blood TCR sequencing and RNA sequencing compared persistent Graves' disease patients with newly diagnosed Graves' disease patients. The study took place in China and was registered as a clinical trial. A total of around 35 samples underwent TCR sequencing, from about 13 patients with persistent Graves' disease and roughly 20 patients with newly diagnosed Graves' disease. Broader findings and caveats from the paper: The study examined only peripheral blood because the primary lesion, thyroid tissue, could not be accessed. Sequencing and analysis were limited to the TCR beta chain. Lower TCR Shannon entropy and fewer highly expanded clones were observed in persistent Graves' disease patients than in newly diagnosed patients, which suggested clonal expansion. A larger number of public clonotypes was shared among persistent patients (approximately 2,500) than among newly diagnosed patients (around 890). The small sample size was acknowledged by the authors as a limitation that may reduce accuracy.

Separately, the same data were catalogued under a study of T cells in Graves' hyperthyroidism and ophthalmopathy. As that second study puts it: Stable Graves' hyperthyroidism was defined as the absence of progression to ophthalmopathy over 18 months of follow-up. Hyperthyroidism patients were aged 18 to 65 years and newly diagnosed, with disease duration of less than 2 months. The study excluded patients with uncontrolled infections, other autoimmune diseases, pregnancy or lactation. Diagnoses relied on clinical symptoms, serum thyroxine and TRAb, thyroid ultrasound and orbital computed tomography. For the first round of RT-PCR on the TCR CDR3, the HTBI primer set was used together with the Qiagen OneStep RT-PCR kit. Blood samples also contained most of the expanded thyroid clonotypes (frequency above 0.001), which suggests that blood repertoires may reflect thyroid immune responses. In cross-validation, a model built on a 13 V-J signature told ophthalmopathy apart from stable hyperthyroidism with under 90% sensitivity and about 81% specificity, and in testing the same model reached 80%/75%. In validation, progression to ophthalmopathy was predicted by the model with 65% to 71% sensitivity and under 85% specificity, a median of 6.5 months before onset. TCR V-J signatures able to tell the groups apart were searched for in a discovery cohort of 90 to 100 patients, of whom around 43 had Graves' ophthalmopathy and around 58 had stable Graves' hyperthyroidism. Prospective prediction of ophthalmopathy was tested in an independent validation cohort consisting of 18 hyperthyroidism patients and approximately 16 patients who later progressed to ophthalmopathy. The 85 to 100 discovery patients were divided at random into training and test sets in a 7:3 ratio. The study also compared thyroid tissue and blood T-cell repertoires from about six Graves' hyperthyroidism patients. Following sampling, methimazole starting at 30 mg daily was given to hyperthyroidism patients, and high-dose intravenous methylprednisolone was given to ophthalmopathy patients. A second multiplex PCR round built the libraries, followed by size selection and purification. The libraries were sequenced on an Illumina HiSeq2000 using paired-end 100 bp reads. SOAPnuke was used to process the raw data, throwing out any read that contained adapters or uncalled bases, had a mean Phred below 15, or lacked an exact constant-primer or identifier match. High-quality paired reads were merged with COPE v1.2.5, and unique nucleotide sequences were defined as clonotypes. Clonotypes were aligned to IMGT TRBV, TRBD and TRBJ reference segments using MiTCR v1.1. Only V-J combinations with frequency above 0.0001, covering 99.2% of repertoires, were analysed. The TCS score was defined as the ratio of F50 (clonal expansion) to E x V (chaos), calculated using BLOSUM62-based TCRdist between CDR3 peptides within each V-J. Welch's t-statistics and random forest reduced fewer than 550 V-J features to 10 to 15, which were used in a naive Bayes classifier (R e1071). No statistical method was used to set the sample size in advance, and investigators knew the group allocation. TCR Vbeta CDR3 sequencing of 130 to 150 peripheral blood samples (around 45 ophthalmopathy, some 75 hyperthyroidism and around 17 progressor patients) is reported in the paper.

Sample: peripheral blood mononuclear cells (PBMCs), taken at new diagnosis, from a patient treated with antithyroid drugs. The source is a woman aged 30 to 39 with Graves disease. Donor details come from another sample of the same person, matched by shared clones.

At the DNA level, the sequence is TGTGCCAGCAGCTTCGACAGTCAGGCCCGCCGGTACACCTTC. Its amino acids are CASSFDSQARRYTF. The V gene is TRBV5-6 and the J gene is TRBJ1-2; possibly the D gene is TRBD1, per 5 matching bases. CDR1 is given as SGHDT and CDR2 as YYEEEE, both from the germline V gene. Trimming takes 2 bases from V and 11 bases from J, and the germline ends sit 19 bases apart. The CDR3 spans 14 residues, from the cysteine through the phenylalanine. Kept here is only the CDR3 DNA, which spans 42 bases and is read in frame from base 1.